The clone carrying this T cell receptor beta chain turned up a few times. Assay used: immunoSEQ multiplex PCR; TCRdb lists only in-frame clones, some missing. The repertoire holds tens of thousands of clones, with roughly 80% as singletons. V lost 2 bases, J lost 2 bases, and 3 bases lay in between. The germline V gene has CDR1 SGDLS and CDR2 YYNGEE. The CDR3 sequence is 12 residues long. The sample comes from a study of blood T cell repertoires in COVID-19. Study background: The origin of the acute and convalescent COVID-19 samples was the United States, Italy and Spain. Sources were T cells, B-cell-depleted T cells, or PBMCs; the material itself was cDNA or gDNA.

V is TRBV9 and J is TRBJ2-3, with no clear D. The receptor was isolated from a man older than 75 with active or convalescent COVID-19. Source material: peripheral blood. CDR3 sequence reads: CASSVNTDTQYF. CDR3 coding DNA: TGTGCCAGCAGCGTTAACACAGATACGCAGTATTTT.